The 13 T cell receptor beta chains below come from one sample, sequenced in a study of blood T cell repertoires in COVID-19. Method: immunoSEQ multiplex PCR; TCRdb's copy keeps in-frame clones and lacks some. The sample lists 200,000 to 250,000 clones; roughly 80% were seen once. The specimen was peripheral blood. The receptors stem from a woman between 55 and 75 years old who had recovered from COVID-19.

This clone was counted only a few times. V usage is TRBV4-1 and J usage is TRBJ2-2; 7 nucleotides agree with TRBD2. J lost 3 bases, V lost 0 bases, and 7 bases had no gene match. The CDR3 is made up of 17 amino acids. Germline V gene sequence: CDR1 MGHRA, CDR2 YSYEKL. CDR3 protein: CASSQDIGGGDTGELFF. CDR3 in DNA: TGCGCCAGCAGCCAAGATATCGGGGGAGGGGACACCGGGGAGCTGTTTTTT.

V gene TRBV6-5 combines with J gene TRBJ1-5; D gene ambiguous. The length of the CDR3 is 15 residues. Germline CDR1 reads MNHEY; CDR2 reads SVGAGI. The V end was cut by 5 bases, the J end by 0 bases, with 11 bases between. The CDR3 DNA sequence: TGTGCCAGCAGTCCCGGAGAGGGTAGCAATCAGCCCCAGCATTTT. Translated: CASSPGEGSNQPQHF.

The chain links TRBV6-5 to TRBJ1-5; 7 nucleotides align to TRBD1. V gave up 5 bases and J gave up 1 base; unmatched junction bases: 5. Germline V CDR1 and CDR2: MNHEY, SVGAGI. The CDR3 spans 15 residues. This chain's CDR3 is CASSHHRGSNQPQHF. In DNA, the CDR3 is TGTGCCAGCAGTCACCACAGGGGCAGCAATCAGCCCCAGCATTTT.

This chain links TRBV5-6 with TRBJ2-3; 11 positions match TRBD2. Germline V lookup: CDR1 SGHDT, CDR2 YYEEEE. The CDR3 covers 15 residues. The V segment lost 5 bases and the J segment 5 bases; nucleotides outside the gene matches: 7. CDR3 in amino acids: CASRLAGGPVDTQYF. The DNA of the CDR3 is TGTGCCAGCAGATTAGCGGGGGGGCCGGTAGATACGCAGTATTTT.

The chain has TRBV5-8 and TRBJ1-1; D might be TRBD1 (6 bases). From germline, CDR1 is SGHTS and CDR2 YDEGEE. The CDR3 loop spans 15 amino acids. Trimming took 2 bases from V and 5 from J, leaving 16 bases between them. The CDR3 protein is CASSFIDRPQTEAFF. The CDR3 DNA reads as TGTGCCAGCAGCTTCATTGACAGGCCGCAGACTGAAGCTTTCTTT. Together with reference TRBV5-8 and TRBJ1-1, the CDR3 gives the full variable domain: EAGVTQSPTHLIKTRGQQATLRCSPISGHTSVYWYQQALGLGLQFLLWYDEGEERNRGNFPPRFSGRQFPNYSSELNVNALELEDSALYLCASSFIDRPQTEAFFGQGTRLTVV.

The chain recombines TRBV5-1 with TRBJ2-3; TRBD2 is a possible D gene (6 bases). CDR3 size: 15 residues. Trimming stripped 5 bases from V and 5 bases from J, with 18 bases between. CDR1 is SGHRS, CDR2 YFSETQ, per germline. The CDR3 DNA sequence: TGCGCCAGCAGGGTGGGACTCCCTGGCCGAGATACGCAGTATTTT. This translates into CASRVGLPGRDTQYF.

This clone was seen a handful of times. This chain joins TRBV9 and TRBJ1-1; 9 bases match TRBD1. Germline V gives CDR1 SGDLS, CDR2 YYNGEE. With V trimmed by 0 bases and J by 5 bases, 2 bases remained unmatched. The CDR3 is made up of 14 amino acids. CDR3 bases: TGTGCCAGCAGCGTAGACAGGGGGCAAACTGAAGCTTTCTTT. Encoded protein: CASSVDRGQTEAFF.

This chain connects TRBV7-2 to TRBJ2-1, with 9 positions matching TRBD2. In germline, CDR1 is SGHTA, CDR2 FQGNSA. V shed 11 bases and J 4 bases; nucleotides not matched to a gene: 12. This CDR3 has 15 amino acids. As DNA, the CDR3 is TGTGCCTGTTGTGAGCGGGGGGCCGAGTACAATGAGCAGTTCTTC. This encodes CACCERGAEYNEQFF.

The chain links TRBV2 to TRBJ2-5; D gene unclear. The CDR3 is made up of 15 amino acids. The V and J ends lost 4 bases and 5 bases respectively, with 17 bases between them. The germline V gene has CDR1 SNHLY and CDR2 FYNNEI. Here the CDR3 DNA reads TGTGCCAGCAGTGGTCTTATGGGTTCGGAGGAGACCCAGTACTTC. Protein product: CASSGLMGSEETQYF.

V and J are TRBV29-1 and TRBJ1-3; D remains unclear. From germline, CDR1 is SQVTM and CDR2 ANQGSEA. The CDR3 is 13 amino acids. The V end lost 8 bases, the J end lost 0 bases, and 11 bases lay between the germline ends. The CDR3 spells CSFGDRSGNTIYF. The DNA for the CDR3 is TGCAGCTTCGGGGATCGCTCTGGAAACACCATATATTTT.

The rearrangement links TRBV9 to TRBJ2-5; TRBD1 aligns across 8 bases. The CDR3 is made up of 21 amino acids. Per the germline V gene, CDR1 is SGDLS and CDR2 is YYNGEE. Trimming removed 4 bases from V and 5 bases from J; junction bases left unmatched: 28. The CDR3 DNA sequence: TGTGCCAGCAGCCCAGGGGGAGGAGACAGGGGCCCTAAAATATCCGCCGAGACCCAGTACTTC. Protein: CASSPGGGDRGPKISAETQYF.

This chain uses TRBV6-2 or TRBV6-3 with TRBJ2-3; a weak D match, TRBD2 (6 bases). The CDR3 consists of 16 residues. Per germline, CDR1 MNHEY and CDR2 SVGEGT. V lost 5 bases to trimming and J lost 1 base, with 16 bases between them. CDR3 amino acids: CASSHGTRWGTDTQYF. The CDR3 nucleotides read TGTGCCAGCAGTCACGGGACTCGCTGGGGCACAGATACGCAGTATTTT.

V is TRBV14 and J is TRBJ2-7; D perhaps matches TRBD1 (6 bases). This CDR3 has 20 amino acids. V was cut by 1 base and J by 3 bases, with 28 bases left in between. The germline V gene has CDR1 SGHDN and CDR2 FVKESK. The CDR3 nucleotides are TGTGCCAGCAGCCAAGTATCCCCATGGCAGGGGCCGACCTTGGGCTACGAGCAGTACTTC. Translated: CASSQVSPWQGPTLGYEQYF.